Sequencing of this T cell receptor beta chain was carried out in a study of blood T cells in healthy people across ages. Primers used in a second PCR of about 7 to 12 cycles were a sample-barcoded 5' primer and a J-beta primer mix. In TCRdb, the 5' RACE reads were re-called with MiXCR into one record per CDR3 protein. The data hold about 720,000 distinct CDR3 sequences, with about 20% observed a single time. This clonotype has only a few counts. Deletions cut 3 bases from V and 2 bases from J, with 13 bases between. The CDR3 extends over 15 amino acids. The source material was blood. J is TRBJ1-1 and V is TRBV12-3 or TRBV12-4; no clear D gene. This clonotype was obtained from a man in his 70s in good health. The CDR3 reads CASSFRYSRNTEAFF. CDR3 DNA: TGTGCCAGCAGTTTTCGTTATAGCAGAAACACTGAAGCTTTCTTT.